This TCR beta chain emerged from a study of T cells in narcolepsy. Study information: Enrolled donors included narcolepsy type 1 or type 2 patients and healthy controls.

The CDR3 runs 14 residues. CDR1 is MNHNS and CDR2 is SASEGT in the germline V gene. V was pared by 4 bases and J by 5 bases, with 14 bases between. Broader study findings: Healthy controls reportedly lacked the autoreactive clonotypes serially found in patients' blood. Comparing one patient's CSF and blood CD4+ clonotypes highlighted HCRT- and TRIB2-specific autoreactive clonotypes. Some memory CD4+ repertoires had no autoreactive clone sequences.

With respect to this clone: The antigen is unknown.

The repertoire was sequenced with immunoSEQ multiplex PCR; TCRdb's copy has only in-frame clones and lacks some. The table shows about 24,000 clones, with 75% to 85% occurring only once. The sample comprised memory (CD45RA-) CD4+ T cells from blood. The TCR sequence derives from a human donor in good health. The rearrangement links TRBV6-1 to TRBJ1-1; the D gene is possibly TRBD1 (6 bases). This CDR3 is CASSGVTGSTEAFF. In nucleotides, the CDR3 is TGTGCCAGCAGTGGAGTTACAGGGTCAACTGAAGCTTTCTTT.